The rows below give T cell receptor beta chains drawn from one sample of a study of PD-1 blockade in classical Hodgkin lymphoma. Data came from immunoSEQ multiplex PCR; TCRdb stores just in-frame clones and leaves some out. The table shows some 9,000 clones, with 75% to 95% occurring only once. The sequencing input was CD8+ T cells from blood. The receptors come from a human donor with classical Hodgkin lymphoma. CDR3s include the opening cysteine and the closing phenylalanine or tryptophan. The order of the fields is J gene, clone size, V gene, D gene, CDR3 DNA, CDR3 protein. D genes are given only for firm matches. Only some rows state a clone size, as once, few, many or a class for expanded clones.

>TRBJ2-1|NA|TRBV11-1|TRBD2
TGTGCCAGCAGCTTAGGGCGGGAGGGTTTTGCCAATGAGCAGTTCTTC
CASSLGREGFANEQFF
>TRBJ1-5|NA|TRBV5-6|NA
TGTGCCAGCAGCTTGGCGGGGGGCATGCAGCCCCAGCATTTT
CASSLAGGMQPQHF
>TRBJ1-5|NA|TRBV7-2|NA
TGTGCCAGCAGCTTAGAAGGAGGTCCTTATCAGCCCCAGCATTTT
CASSLEGGPYQPQHF
>TRBJ1-5|NA|TRBV20-1|NA
TGCAGTGCTAGACGTCAGCCCCAGCATTTT
CSARRQPQHF
>TRBJ2-1|NA|TRBV4-3|TRBD2
TGCGCCAGCAGCCAAGCTAGCGGGGGGGTGGATGAGCAGTTCTTC
CASSQASGGVDEQFF
>TRBJ2-2|NA|TRBV4-2|NA
TGTGCCAGCAGCCAAGAAGAGGTCCAGGCCGGGGAGCTGTTTTTT
CASSQEEVQAGELFF
>TRBJ2-2|NA|TRBV2|NA
TGTGCCAGCAGTGAAGCAATCGACAGGACCAACACCGGGGAGCTGTTTTTT
CASSEAIDRTNTGELFF
>TRBJ2-7|few|TRBV5-4|TRBD2
TGTGCCAGCAGCTCCGGACTAGCCTACGAGCAGTACTTC
CASSSGLAYEQYF
>TRBJ2-1|NA|TRBV25-1|NA
TGTGCCAGCCAACTATACAATGAGCAGTTCTTC
CASQLYNEQFF
>TRBJ2-3|NA|TRBV7-9|TRBD2
TGTGCCAGCAGCGGCCCGGGACTAGCGTATTCAGATACGCAGTATTTT
CASSGPGLAYSDTQYF
>TRBJ1-2|once|TRBV10-3|NA
TGTGCCGTCGGTCCGGCTAACTATGGCTACACCTTC
CAVGPANYGYTF
>TRBJ1-3|NA|TRBV19|NA
TGTGCCAGTAGTACGCGGATCCTCCGAAACACCATATATTTT
CASSTRILRNTIYF
>TRBJ2-7|NA|TRBV6-1|NA
TGTGCCAGCAGTTTCGGACAGTACGAGCAGTACTTC
CASSFGQYEQYF
>TRBJ2-7|NA|TRBV7-3|NA
TGTGCCAGCAGCAGCGGGTTCTCCTACGAGCAGTACTTC
CASSSGFSYEQYF
>TRBJ2-5|NA|TRBV27|NA
TGTGCCAGCAGCCGAGGCAGGGACCAAGAGACCCAGTACTTC
CASSRGRDQETQYF
>TRBJ2-7|NA|TRBV6-5|TRBD2
TGTGCCAGCAGCCCGGGAGGACCCTACGAGCAGTACTTC
CASSPGGPYEQYF
>TRBJ2-3|NA|TRBV7-9|NA
TGTGCCAGCAGCCCGGAGGGGGTGAGCACAGATACGCAGTATTTT
CASSPEGVSTDTQYF
>TRBJ1-5|NA|TRBV6-4|NA
TGTGCCAGCAGTGAATCCGGGGGGAGCAATCAGCCCCAGCATTTT
CASSESGGSNQPQHF
>TRBJ2-2|NA|TRBV19|TRBD2
TGTGCCAGTAGTGCACTAGGGACTAGCGTCCACACCGGGGAGCTGTTTTTT
CASSALGTSVHTGELFF
>TRBJ2-7|NA|TRBV7-2|NA
TGTGCCAGCAGCTTATTGTTGGGATCGACAGGCTCCTACGAGCAGTACTTC
CASSLLLGSTGSYEQYF
>TRBJ2-5|NA|TRBV6-5|NA
TGTGCCAGCAGTGCTCTTTCCGTAGGAGAGACCCAGTACTTC
CASSALSVGETQYF
>TRBJ1-1|NA|TRBV7-2|NA
TGTGCCAGCAGCTTAGCGGGGCAGAACACTGAAGCTTTCTTT
CASSLAGQNTEAFF
>TRBJ1-1|few|TRBV27|NA
TGTGCCAGCAGTTTATCCGGGGGTCCCACTGAAGCTTTCTTT
CASSLSGGPTEAFF
>TRBJ1-5|NA|TRBV6-4|NA
TGTGCCAGCAAGAGTACCCCCGGACCGCCCCAGCATTTT
CASKSTPGPPQHF
>TRBJ2-1|NA|TRBV5-1|NA
TGCGCCAGCAGCTTGGGTACGGCGATTGAGCAGTTCTTC
CASSLGTAIEQFF
>TRBJ2-1|once|TRBV9|TRBD2
TGTGCCAGCAGCCCCACCCTAGGACTAGCGGGTAAGGGGAATGAGCAGTTCTTC
CASSPTLGLAGKGNEQFF
>TRBJ2-1|NA|TRBV7-6|NA
TGTGCCAGCAGCTTAACGTTCGGACACCCGTTCGCCCTTTACAATGAGCAGTTCTTC
CASSLTFGHPFALYNEQFF
>TRBJ2-3|NA|TRBV4-3|NA
TGCGCCAGCAGCCCGTCAGAAACAGATACGCAGTATTTT
CASSPSETDTQYF
>TRBJ2-1|once|TRBV5-1|NA
TGCGCCAGCAGCCCGGGGGTCATAGGCAATGAGCAGTTCTTC
CASSPGVIGNEQFF
>TRBJ2-1|NA|TRBV9|TRBD2
TGTGCCAGCAGCTCCTCGCTAGCGGGGGCCTCCCACAATGAGCAGTTCTTC
CASSSSLAGASHNEQFF